The present entry profiles one T cell receptor beta chain with its context. Its antigen is unknown. This entry comes from a study of T cell responses to AZD1222 COVID-19 vaccine. The germline V gene encodes CDR1 LGHNA and CDR2 YNFKEQ. Losses at the gene ends were 5 bases for V and 7 bases for J; bases not matched to a gene: 9. There are 14 residues in the CDR3. Measured with immunoSEQ multiplex PCR; TCRdb has only the in-frame clones, and not every one. The sample lists about 99,000 clones; 90% to 95% were seen once. Findings of the study overall: Females outnumbered males among donors, who were mostly white British; clonal diversity was possibly underestimated.

The clonotype was recovered from an adult in good health. The V gene is TRBV4-2, the J gene TRBJ1-2; 8 bases line up with TRBD1. The sequences come from peripheral blood, collected on day 0 of AZD1222 vaccination. The chain's CDR3 is CASSEPQGAGGYTF. The CDR3 region has the DNA TGTGCCAGCAGCGAACCGCAGGGGGCGGGTGGCTACACCTTC.